This T cell receptor (beta chain) was sequenced during a study of T cells expressing NK-cell markers. Study-wide findings and caveats: The contribution of dominant NKG2C+ clonotypes to CD8+ T cells in more than five donors was about 1.0-7.5%.

CDR1 is SNHLY, CDR2 FYNNEI, per germline. The CDR3 spans 16 residues. TCRdb re-called the 5' RACE reads, yielding one record per CDR3 amino acid sequence without DNA. The sample data list 150,000 to 180,000 distinct CDR3 sequences. As for this clonotype: What it recognizes is unknown.

Sequencing was done on a sample of blood T cells: a sorted CD56 or NKG2C T cell subset, CD4+ or CD8+ T cells, or bulk PBMC T cells (not recorded which). This clonotype originated in a woman aged 50 to 65 in good health. J is TRBJ2-3 and V is TRBV2. CDR3 sequence: CASSVGATENTDTQYF.